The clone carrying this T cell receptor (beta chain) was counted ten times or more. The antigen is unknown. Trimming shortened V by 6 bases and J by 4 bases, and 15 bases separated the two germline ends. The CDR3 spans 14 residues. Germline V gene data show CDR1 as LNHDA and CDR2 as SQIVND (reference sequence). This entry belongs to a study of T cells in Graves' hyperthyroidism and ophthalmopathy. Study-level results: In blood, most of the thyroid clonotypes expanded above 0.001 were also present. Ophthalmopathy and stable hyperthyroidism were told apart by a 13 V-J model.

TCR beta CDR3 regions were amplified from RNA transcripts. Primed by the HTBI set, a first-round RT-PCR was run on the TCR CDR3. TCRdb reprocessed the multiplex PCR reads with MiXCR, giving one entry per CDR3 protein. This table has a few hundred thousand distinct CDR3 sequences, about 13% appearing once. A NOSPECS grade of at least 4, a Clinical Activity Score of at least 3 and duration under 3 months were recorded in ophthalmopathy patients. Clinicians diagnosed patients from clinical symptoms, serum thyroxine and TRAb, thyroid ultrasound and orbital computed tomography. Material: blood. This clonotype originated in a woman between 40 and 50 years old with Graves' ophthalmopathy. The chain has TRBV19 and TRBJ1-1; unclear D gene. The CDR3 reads CASRGSRGGTEAFF. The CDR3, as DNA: TGTGCCAGTAGGGGTTCTAGAGGTGGCACTGAAGCTTTCTTT.